What follows are 16 T cell receptor beta chains derived from one specimen sequenced in a study of blood T cells in healthy people across ages. A second PCR, run for roughly 7 to 12 cycles, used a sample-barcoded 5' primer plus a J-beta primer mix. MiXCR was run by TCRdb on the 5' RACE reads, yielding one entry per CDR3 protein. The data hold 750,000 to 950,000 distinct CDR3 sequences, with 40% to 65% observed a single time. The sequencing input was blood. The receptors were gathered from a man at least 80 years old in good health.

The CDR3 coding sequence is TGCAGCGGCCGGACAGGGGCGAACACTGAAGCTTTCTTT. Its protein product is CSGRTGANTEAFF. The rearrangement links TRBV29-1 to TRBJ1-1, with 9 bases aligning to TRBD1. Germline-derived CDR1 and CDR2 are SQVTM and ANQGSEA. J was trimmed by 1 base and V by 7 bases; bases with no gene match: 4. The CDR3 spans 13 residues.

The chain employs TRBV6-1 and TRBJ2-7, with 11 bases lining up with TRBD2. Per germline, CDR1 MNHNS and CDR2 SASEGT. The CDR3 runs to 15 residues. After removal of 5 bases from V and 7 bases from J, the junction contained 10 bases not matched to a gene. The CDR3, as DNA: TGTGCCAGCAGTCGACTAGCGGGGTCCTACAATGAGCAGTACTTC. Protein sequence: CASSRLAGSYNEQYF.

This chain uses TRBV7-9 with TRBJ1-6; 8 nucleotides match TRBD1. Germline V gene data show CDR1 as SEHNR and CDR2 as FQNEAQ (reference sequence). The CDR3 spans 14 residues. With 3 bases clipped from V and 14 bases from J, the junction kept 9 bases outside the gene matches. The CDR3 protein is CASSFGQGRETLHF. CDR3 coding DNA: TGTGCCAGCAGCTTCGGACAGGGTCGGGAGACCCTCCACTTT.

The chain carries TRBV14 and TRBJ2-7; TRBD2 agrees at 8 bases. CDR1 SGHDN and CDR2 FVKESK come from the germline V gene. V shed 1 base and J 4 bases; nucleotides not matched to a gene: 15. The CDR3 is 18 amino acids. CDR3 sequence reads: CASSQAYSGTSRRYEQYF. Here the CDR3 DNA reads TGTGCCAGCAGCCAAGCCTATTCCGGGACTAGTAGGCGGTACGAGCAGTACTTC.

This clonotype was recorded a few times. The rearrangement joins TRBV6-2 or TRBV6-3 to TRBJ2-5, with 8 bases identical to TRBD2. Germline V gene lookup returns CDR1 MNHEY and CDR2 SVGEGT. J was trimmed by 3 bases and V by 6 bases; bases with no gene match: 12. The CDR3 totals 16 residues. The DNA of the CDR3 is TGTGCCAGCAGCCGGCGGGAGGCCCCAACCAAAGAGACCCAGTACTTC. It codes for CASSRREAPTKETQYF.

The chain is built from TRBV7-2 and TRBJ1-2; no definite D call. Trimming shortened V by 5 bases and J by 4 bases, and 11 bases separated the two germline ends. From germline, CDR1 is SGHTA and CDR2 FQGNSA. This CDR3 has 13 residues. The CDR3 reads CASSPRRLYGYTF. DNA of the CDR3: TGTGCCAGCAGCCCCCGCCGTCTCTATGGCTACACCTTC.

The V gene is TRBV12-3 or TRBV12-4, the J gene TRBJ1-4; D remains ambiguous. The CDR3 has 17 amino acids. Trimming stripped 3 bases from V and 7 bases from J, with 21 bases between. CDR3 bases: TGTGCCAGCAGTTTGGCCCTAAAGGGCGTGCGAGGTGAAAAACTGTTTTTT. The encoded protein is CASSLALKGVRGEKLFF.

The chain uses TRBV21-1 and TRBJ2-5; TRBD1 is taken as the D call from the table, unchecked against the DNA. TRBV21-1 is listed as a pseudogene. The CDR3 runs 14 residues. The CDR3: CASSKTGRGETQYF. CDR3 DNA sequence: TGTGCCAGCAGCAAAACTGGCAGGGGAGAGACCCAGTACTTC.

This sequence joins TRBV11-2 and TRBJ2-1, with D possibly matching TRBD2 (6 bases). The CDR3 has 16 amino acids. V lost 4 bases to trimming and J lost 0 bases, with 13 bases between them. The germline gives CDR1 SGHAT, CDR2 FQNNGV. The chain's CDR3 is CASSSLVGSSYNEQFF. In nucleotides, the CDR3 is TGTGCCAGCAGCTCGCTCGTCGGGAGCTCCTACAATGAGCAGTTCTTC.

The rearrangement joins TRBV18 to TRBJ2-3, with 7 bases aligning to TRBD2. This CDR3 has 15 residues. V dropped 5 bases and J dropped 11; count of bases not matched to a gene: 16. Germline V gene lookup returns CDR1 KGHSH and CDR2 LQKENI. CDR3 DNA: TGTGCCAGCTCAACGGGGGGACTCCCAGCGGTGGGGCAGTATTTT. Residues: CASSTGGLPAVGQYF.

The chain uses TRBV2 and TRBJ1-2; tentative D call: TRBD1 (5 bases). The germline V and J ends were trimmed by 1 base and 8 bases, with 14 bases remaining between them. CDR3 length: 14 amino acids. Germline loops: CDR1 SNHLY, CDR2 FYNNEI. CDR3 region: CASSEVARARGYTF. The DNA for the CDR3 is TGTGCCAGCAGTGAAGTTGCCAGGGCTAGGGGCTACACCTTC. Full variable domain (rest looked up from reference TRBV2 and TRBJ1-2): EPEVTQTPSHQVTQMGQEVILRCVPISNHLYFYWYRQILGQKVEFLVSFYNNEISEKSEIFDDQFSVERPDGSNFTLKIRSTKLEDSAMYFCASSEVARARGYTFGSGTRLTVV.

This rearrangement joins TRBV13 to TRBJ1-1, with a weak D call TRBD1 (6 bases). CDR3 length: 12 amino acids. Per the germline V gene, CDR1 is PRHDT and CDR2 is FYEKMQ (reference sequence). Trimming shortened V by 4 bases and J by 7 bases, and 10 bases separated the two germline ends. The CDR3 region is CASSSDSFEAFF. The CDR3 nucleotides are TGTGCCAGCAGCTCGGACAGCTTTGAAGCTTTCTTT.

J is TRBJ2-1 and V is TRBV12-3 or TRBV12-4, with 11 positions matching TRBD2. The CDR3 loop spans 18 amino acids. Losses at the gene ends were 1 base for V and 4 bases for J; bases not matched to a gene: 9. CDR3 coding DNA: TGTGCCAGCAGTTTAGGGCTAGCGGGAGGCCAGGTTTACAATGAGCAGTTCTTC. As protein: CASSLGLAGGQVYNEQFF.

This chain joins TRBV10-3 and TRBJ1-2; no reliable D call. Germline CDR1 is ENHRY and CDR2 is SYGVKD. The V and J ends lost 10 bases and 8 bases respectively, with 14 bases between them. The CDR3 loop spans 11 amino acids. The CDR3 DNA reads TGTGCCACGCAAGGTCGGGGAGGCTACACCTTC. Amino acid sequence: CATQGRGGYTF.

In its sample, this clonotype was seen many times. The chain employs TRBV7-2 and TRBJ1-1; D is unresolved. Trimming shortened V by 1 base and J by 0 bases, and 6 bases separated the two germline ends. The CDR3 spans 14 residues. Germline V gene data show CDR1 as SGHTA and CDR2 as FQGNSA. The CDR3 DNA reads as TGTGCCAGCAGCTTAGGCGGAATGAACACTGAAGCTTTCTTT. This encodes CASSLGGMNTEAFF.

The rearrangement links TRBV19 to TRBJ2-1, with D hard to call. Germline CDR1 LNHDA, CDR2 SQIVND (reference sequence). V lost 7 bases to trimming and J lost 1 base, with 11 bases between them. The CDR3 extends over 14 amino acids. Here the CDR3 reads CASTAYLSYNEQFF. In nucleotides, the CDR3 is TGTGCCAGTACGGCCTACCTTTCCTACAATGAGCAGTTCTTC.